This T cell receptor beta chain was found in a study of blood T cell repertoires in COVID-19. The wider study: Specimens from acute and convalescent COVID-19 originated in the United States, Italy and Spain. Nucleic acid was either cDNA or gDNA, and it came from T cells, B-cell-depleted T cells, or PBMCs.

The germline gives CDR1 SGHAT, CDR2 FQNNGV. V shed 4 bases, J shed 5 bases, and the junction held 8 bases outside the gene matches. This CDR3 has 14 amino acids. The authors' processing: Estimates of nucleated cell counts were drawn from the amplification of reference gene primers. Repertoires were generated with immunoSEQ multiplex PCR, while TCRdb's copy carries only in-frame clones and drops some. Clonal size and the V and J genes are those of that table, whereas D and trimming came from the DNA. The repertoire holds 110,000 or so clones, with about 84% as singletons. The TCR originated in a man in his sixties with acute or convalescent COVID-19. What was sequenced was peripheral blood. This chain joins TRBV11-2 and TRBJ2-7; 7 nucleotides match TRBD2. The CDR3 DNA sequence: TGTGCCAGCAGCTGGGCGGGGGAGGTCGACGAGCAGTACTTC. Protein product: CASSWAGEVDEQYF.